What follows are 8 T cell receptor beta chains derived from one specimen sequenced in a study of T-cell memory formation after mild COVID-19. TCRdb fed the 5' RACE reads into MiXCR, producing one record per CDR3 protein. This repertoire shows 250,000 to 300,000 distinct CDR3 sequences, about 16% found once; its top ten account for 22%. Sequenced sample: PBMCs or a T cell subset sorted from them (not recorded which). All receptors come from a man aged 18 to 30 who had mild COVID-19 (a few samples of this study predate the infection). Cell type and time point are not known.

This clonotype was counted between two and nine times. The V and J genes are TRBV2 and TRBJ2-5; the match to TRBD1 covers 7 bases. The junction had 12 bases not matched to a gene; V was cut back by 6 bases and J by 5 bases. In germline, CDR1 is SNHLY, CDR2 FYNNEI. CDR3 length equals 15 residues. Here the CDR3 DNA reads TGTGCCAGCAGACAGACAGGGACGTATTTGGAGACCCAGTACTTC. Its protein is CASRQTGTYLETQYF. Variable domain in full (rest from reference TRBV2 and TRBJ2-5): EPEVTQTPSHQVTQMGQEVILRCVPISNHLYFYWYRQILGQKVEFLVSFYNNEISEKSEIFDDQFSVERPDGSNFTLKIRSTKLEDSAMYFCASRQTGTYLETQYFGPGTRLLVL.

This clonotype was recorded a few times. This rearrangement joins TRBV24-1 to TRBJ1-5; no reliable D call. The CDR3 covers 13 residues. CDR1 and CDR2 from the germline V gene are KGHDR and SFDVKD. V lost 4 bases and J 9 bases, leaving 12 bases between the germline ends. CDR3 nucleotides: TGTGCCACCAGTGACCCCGGGTTGGGGCCCCAGCATTTT. As protein: CATSDPGLGPQHF.

The chain uses TRBV4-3 and TRBJ2-2; 7 nucleotides line up with TRBD1. V was clipped by 0 bases and J by 4 bases; unmatched bases: 2. The CDR3 is 15 amino acids. Germline-derived CDR1 and CDR2 are LGHNA and YSLEER. The CDR3 DNA reads as TGCGCCAGCAGCCAAGATCGACAGGGCACCGGGGAGCTGTTTTTT. Amino acid sequence: CASSQDRQGTGELFF.

This clonotype was observed a handful of times. The gene calls are TRBV5-6 and TRBJ2-7; weak D call: TRBD2 (6 bases). Trimming stripped 0 bases from V and 7 bases from J, with 11 bases between. Germline CDR1 SGHDT, CDR2 YYEEEE. The CDR3 runs to 13 residues. The CDR3: CASSLGGGEEQYF. CDR3 nucleotides: TGTGCCAGCAGCTTGGGAGGAGGGGAAGAGCAGTACTTC.

The V call is TRBV5-5, the J call TRBJ1-2; D is perhaps TRBD1 (6 bases). V was trimmed by 0 bases and J by 0 bases, leaving 12 bases between them. Germline V lookup: CDR1 SGHKS, CDR2 YYEKEE (reference sequence). This CDR3 has 16 residues. The CDR3 coding sequence is TGTGCCAGCAGCTTGGGAGGGGGTTGGACTAACTATGGCTACACCTTC. This codes for CASSLGGGWTNYGYTF. Together with reference TRBV5-5 and TRBJ1-2, the CDR3 gives the full variable domain: DAGVTQSPTHLIKTRGQQVTLRCSPISGHKSVSWYQQVLGQGPQFIFQYYEKEERGRGNFPDRFSARQFPNYSSELNVNALLLGDSALYLCASSLGGGWTNYGYTFGSGTRLTVV.

This clonotype showed up just a few times. This chain joins TRBV7-9 and TRBJ2-1, with 7 positions matching TRBD2. The CDR3 runs to 16 residues. The germline gives CDR1 SEHNR, CDR2 FQNEAQ (reference sequence). The J segment lost 4 bases and the V segment lost 5 bases, leaving 11 bases of the junction unmatched. DNA for the CDR3: TGTGCCAGCAGCCCCCTTAGGAGCGGGGAGTACAATGAGCAGTTCTTC. It encodes CASSPLRSGEYNEQFF.

This clonotype was observed a single time. The chain combines TRBV19 with TRBJ1-3, with D tentatively TRBD1 (5 bases). Germline CDR1 and CDR2: LNHDA and SQIVND (reference sequence). CDR3 length: 13 residues. Trimming shortened V by 8 bases and J by 8 bases, and 16 bases separated the two germline ends. The chain's CDR3 is CASLRDPEDTIYF. In DNA, the CDR3 is TGTGCCAGTTTGAGGGACCCGGAGGACACCATATATTTT.

There are a few counts of this clonotype. The genes are TRBV7-9 and TRBJ2-1; 9 bases are shared with TRBD2. J gave up 11 bases and V 4 bases, and 3 bases lay outside the gene matches. CDR1 and CDR2 (germline): SEHNR, FQNEAQ (reference sequence). This CDR3 has 12 amino acids. CDR3 nucleotides: TGTGCCAGCAGCTCTAGCGGGGTGCAGCAGTTCTTC. This sequence encodes CASSSSGVQQFF. The variable domain in full, with the rest retrieved from reference TRBV7-9 and TRBJ2-1, is DTGVSQNPRHKITKRGQNVTFRCDPISEHNRLYWYRQTLGQGPEFLTYFQNEAQLEKSRLLSDRFSAERPKGSFSTLEIQRTEQGDSAMYLCASSSSGVQQFFGPGTRLTVL.